Below, 10 T cell receptor beta chains from the same sample are listed, as sequenced in a study of blood T cells in healthy people across ages. Next came a second PCR, run for about 6 to 12 cycles, which used a sample-barcoded 5' primer along with a J-beta primer mix. TCRdb used MiXCR to reprocess the 5' RACE reads, holding one entry per CDR3 protein. Altogether nearly 1 million distinct CDR3 sequences are present, just over 50% being singletons, with the ten largest covering around 21%. Sequencing input: blood. The source of these receptors is a woman aged 60 to 75 in good health.

The V and J genes are TRBV21-1 and TRBJ2-5; the table names TRBD2, a call not compared with the DNA. TRBV21-1 corresponds to a pseudogene. This CDR3 contains 16 residues. The CDR3 here is CASSKRWEDKEETQYF. CDR3 bases: TGTGCCAGCAGCAAAAGATGGGAGGACAAAGAAGAGACCCAGTACTTC.

This clonotype was counted a few times. The V gene is TRBV12-3 or TRBV12-4, the J gene TRBJ2-5; D possibly matches TRBD1 or TRBD2 (5 bases each). The CDR3 extends over 16 amino acids. The V and J ends lost 4 bases and 0 bases respectively, with 15 bases between them. Here the CDR3 reads CASSSSGTQYQETQYF. DNA of the CDR3: TGTGCCAGCAGTTCCTCGGGGACCCAGTACCAAGAGACCCAGTACTTC.

This clonotype was picked up a small number of times. The rearrangement links TRBV2 to TRBJ2-3, with TRBD1 matching over 7 bases. Germline V gene lookup returns CDR1 SNHLY and CDR2 FYNNEI. This CDR3 has 14 amino acids. J gave up 4 bases and V 7 bases, and 8 bases lay outside the gene matches. The CDR3 DNA reads as TGTGCCAGCAACCGAAACAGGGGCGCAGATACGCAGTATTTT. Amino acid sequence: CASNRNRGADTQYF.

The CDR3 nucleotides read TGCGCCAGCAGCTGGGCGGGACAGGGCGACTATGGCTACACCTTC. The encoded protein is CASSWAGQGDYGYTF. The V and J genes are TRBV5-1 and TRBJ1-2; 9 nucleotides agree with TRBD1. The V and J ends lost 3 bases and 3 bases, in that order; junction bases with no gene match: 6. In germline, CDR1 is SGHRS, CDR2 YFSETQ. The CDR3 extends over 15 amino acids.

The chain couples TRBV7-9 to TRBJ1-4; 9 positions agree with TRBD1. Germline CDR1 reads SEHNR; CDR2 reads FQNEAQ (reference sequence). After removal of 8 bases from V and 8 bases from J, the junction contained 6 bases not matched to a gene. This CDR3 contains 13 residues. The chain's CDR3 is CASGGQGREKLFF. The CDR3 DNA reads as TGTGCCAGCGGGGGACAGGGACGGGAAAAACTGTTTTTT.

This clonotype was recorded once. J is TRBJ2-3 and V is TRBV7-2, with 11 nucleotides matching TRBD2. This CDR3 spans 18 amino acids. The germline V gene encodes CDR1 SGHTA and CDR2 FQGNSA. After removal of 2 bases from V and 3 bases from J, the junction contained 10 bases not matched to a gene. The CDR3 DNA reads as TGTGCCAGCAGCTTATTGACGTGGGGGACTAGCGGAACAGATACGCAGTATTTT. It encodes CASSLLTWGTSGTDTQYF.

This sequence joins TRBV2 and TRBJ2-1, with TRBD1 identical over 10 bases. J lost 10 bases, V lost 6 bases, and 6 bases had no gene match. Germline CDR1 is SNHLY and CDR2 is FYNNEI. The CDR3 is 13 amino acids. The CDR3 spells CASSRDRGSEQFF. The CDR3 nucleotides are TGTGCCAGCAGCCGGGACAGGGGTTCCGAGCAGTTCTTC.

This clonotype was observed a handful of times. This rearrangement joins TRBV7-9 to TRBJ2-1; tentative D call: TRBD1 (5 bases). Germline CDR1 is SEHNR and CDR2 is FQNEAQ (reference sequence). The V gene lost 3 bases and the J gene lost 3 bases, with 9 bases spanning the gap. This CDR3 is built from 14 residues. CDR3 loop: CASSFQGLYNEQFF. In DNA form, the CDR3 reads TGTGCCAGCAGCTTCCAGGGTCTCTACAATGAGCAGTTCTTC.

Remarks on this clonotype: A junction end diverges from the germline sequence, so it may reflect a read error. J is TRBJ2-7 and V is TRBV29-1, with D possibly being TRBD1 or TRBD2 (6 bases each). The germline gives CDR1 SQVTM, CDR2 ANQGSEA. The CDR3 consists of 13 residues. In DNA, the CDR3 is TGCAGCGTCGGGGGACACGAAGCCTACGTGCAGTACTTC. The encoded protein is CSVGGHEAYVQYF.

This clonotype was counted a few times. J is TRBJ2-2 and V is TRBV3-1; D remains unclear. Germline assignment: CDR1 LGHDT and CDR2 YNNKEL (reference sequence). The germline V and J ends were trimmed by 8 bases and 6 bases, with 10 bases remaining between them. The CDR3 totals 12 residues. CDR3 coding DNA: TGTGCCAGCGGGCGTTATTCCGGGGAGCTGTTTTTT. Translating it yields CASGRYSGELFF.